The 23 T cell receptor beta chains below come from one sample, sequenced in a study of molecular identifiers for immune sequencing clone quantification. TCRdb itself ran the PCR reads through MiXCR, one entry per CDR3 protein. The sample lists about 18,000 distinct CDR3 sequences, 20% to 25% occurring once. Sequencing was done on a sample of naive CD8+ T cells from blood, with Jurkat cell RNA spiked in. Indicated subset: FACS-sorted CD8+CD4-CCR7+CD45RA+ naive T cells. The receptors were gathered from a human donor in good health. Some libraries in this study had Jurkat cell RNA spiked in.

This clonotype has a count of ten or more. The gene calls are TRBV15 and TRBJ2-7; no firm D call. The CDR3 loop spans 12 amino acids. Germline V lookup: CDR1 LNHNV, CDR2 YYDKDF (reference sequence). V gave up 1 base and J gave up 3 bases, with 4 bases separating them. Here the CDR3 reads CATSRGDYEQYF. CDR3 DNA sequence: TGTGCCACCAGCAGAGGGGACTACGAGCAGTACTTC.

For this clonotype: A much larger clone differs from this one at a single base, so this may be a read error. The rearrangement joins TRBV20-1 to TRBJ2-1, with D possibly being TRBD2 (5 bases). CDR1 is DFQATT and CDR2 is SNEGSKA in the germline V gene (reference sequence). This CDR3 is built from 16 residues. Trimming took off 3 bases at V and 4 bases at J, with 19 bases between the two ends. CDR3 bases: TGCAGTGCTAGTGCGGGCCCTCCGGAAAGATACAATGAGCAGTTCTTC. Its translation is CSASAGPPERYNEQFF.

The sample holds many counts of this clonotype. J is TRBJ2-7 and V is TRBV29-1; D is possibly TRBD1 (5 bases). CDR1 is SQVTM, CDR2 ANQGSEA, per germline. This CDR3 is 16 amino acids long. Deletions cut 1 base from V and 1 base from J, with 17 bases between. The CDR3 protein is CSVEVPGGPGSYEQYF. The CDR3 DNA is TGCAGCGTTGAAGTCCCCGGTGGGCCAGGGTCCTACGAGCAGTACTTC.

A note on this clonotype: At one boundary the junction diverges from the germline segment, which might be a read error. This rearrangement joins TRBV4-3 to TRBJ2-1; 7 nucleotides agree with TRBD1. CDR1 and CDR2 from the germline V gene are LGHNA and YSLEER. CDR3 length equals 13 residues. The CDR3 protein is CASSQTGYSEQFF. Written as DNA, the CDR3 is TGCGCCAGCAGCCAGACAGGGTACAGTGAGCAGTTCTTC.

This clonotype has ten or more counts. The gene calls are TRBV28 and TRBJ2-1, with D uncertain. Germline V gene lookup returns CDR1 MDHEN and CDR2 SYDVKM. The V end was cut by 5 bases, the J end by 4 bases, with 12 bases between. The CDR3 spans 14 residues. CDR3: CASSRLGMYNEQFF. For the CDR3, the DNA is TGTGCCAGCAGTCGATTGGGCATGTACAATGAGCAGTTCTTC.

This clonotype is medium-sized. The genes are TRBV27 and TRBJ2-7; maybe TRBD1 (5 bases). Germline CDR1 reads MNHEY; CDR2 reads SMNVEV (reference sequence). The CDR3 covers 14 residues. Trimming stripped 3 bases from V and 3 bases from J, with 12 bases between. The CDR3 DNA reads as TGTGCCAGCAGTTTGGGCAGGGCGCACTACGAGCAGTACTTC. Its protein product is CASSLGRAHYEQYF.

For this clonotype: A much larger clone differs from this one at a single base, so this may be a read error. The chain links TRBV7-3 to TRBJ2-1; D is perhaps TRBD1 (6 bases). The V gene's germline CDR1 is SGHTA and CDR2 FQGTGA. V was trimmed by 5 bases and J by 6 bases, leaving 14 bases between them. The CDR3 is 14 residues long. CDR3 coding DNA: TGTGCCAGCAGCGGCGACAGGAGAGGCAATGAGCAGTTCTTC. This sequence encodes CASSGDRRGNEQFF.

This clonotype showed up many times. This sequence joins TRBV6-5 and TRBJ2-5, with 7 bases fitting TRBD2. This CDR3 is built from 17 residues. From germline, CDR1 is MNHEY and CDR2 SVGAGI. The V gene end was trimmed by 4 bases and the J gene end by 0 bases; junction bases not matched to a gene: 11. CDR3 sequence reads: CASSSGTTPLNQETQYF. In DNA, the CDR3 is TGTGCCAGCAGTTCCGGGACTACTCCGCTCAACCAAGAGACCCAGTACTTC.

This clonotype was seen ten or more times. The rearrangement uses TRBV7-9 and TRBJ2-7; 10 nucleotides align to TRBD1. CDR3 size: 16 residues. Germline V gene lookup returns CDR1 SEHNR and CDR2 FQNEAQ (reference sequence). V lost 0 bases, J lost 3 bases, and 5 bases stayed unmatched. CDR3 DNA: TGTGCCAGCAGCTTAGCCCCGGGACAGGGGTTCTACGAGCAGTACTTC. Translating gives CASSLAPGQGFYEQYF.

This clonotype is judged medium-sized. V and J are TRBV5-1 and TRBJ2-7; 8 positions agree with TRBD2. This CDR3 spans 16 amino acids. Trimming at V came to 3 bases and at J to 4 bases, leaving 12 bases not matched to a gene. Germline V gene lookup returns CDR1 SGHRS and CDR2 YFSETQ. CDR3 sequence reads: CASSSPGLGGRYEQYF. CDR3 DNA: TGCGCCAGCAGCTCTCCGGGACTAGGAGGTCGATACGAGCAGTACTTC.

This clonotype was seen more than once but under ten times. The chain recombines TRBV5-1 with TRBJ1-5; D is undetermined. Trimming took off 1 base at V and 4 bases at J, with 6 bases between the two ends. The CDR3 is 13 residues long. Germline V gene data show CDR1 as SGHRS and CDR2 as YFSETQ. This CDR3 is CASSLWLNQPQHF. CDR3 DNA sequence: TGCGCCAGCAGCTTGTGGCTTAATCAGCCCCAGCATTTT.

This clonotype came up a few times. The V gene is TRBV6-5, the J gene TRBJ1-6; D gene unclear. V was shortened by 2 bases and J by 7 bases, with 9 bases between the two germline ends. The CDR3 consists of 14 residues. Germline lookup yields CDR1 MNHEY and CDR2 SVGAGI. CDR3 in DNA: TGTGCCAGCAGTTACGCGTGGGAAAATTCACCCCTCCACTTT. Amino acid sequence: CASSYAWENSPLHF.

Of note for this clonotype: A much larger clone lies one base from this, so it may be a read error. The rearrangement links TRBV6-5 to TRBJ1-4; 11 bases agree with TRBD1. CDR1 is MNHEY and CDR2 is SVGAGI in the germline V gene. The CDR3 loop spans 13 amino acids. The CDR3 region is CASSGTGGEELFF. CDR3 nucleotide sequence: TGTGCCAGCAGTGGGACAGGGGGTGAAGAACTGTTTTTT.

There are many counts of this clonotype. The J gene is TRBJ2-5, the V gene TRBV12-5; 8 nucleotides match TRBD2. This CDR3 has 13 amino acids. CDR1 is LGHNT, CDR2 FRNRAP, per germline. The junction had 6 bases not matched to a gene; V was cut back by 8 bases and J by 4 bases. CDR3 sequence (DNA): TGTGCTAGTTCTCCAGCGGGAGCAGAGACCCAGTACTTC. Protein sequence: CASSPAGAETQYF.

In DNA form, the CDR3 reads TGTGCCAGCAGTTTCGGGACTACCACAGATACGCAGTATTTT. Protein sequence: CASSFGTTTDTQYF. The chain couples TRBV12-3 or TRBV12-4 to TRBJ2-3; 7 bases agree with TRBD2. The CDR3 contains 14 residues. V shed 3 bases, J shed 2 bases, and the junction held 2 bases outside the gene matches.

Comments on this clonotype: It may be a read error: a sequence one base away is much more abundant. J is TRBJ2-1 and V is TRBV10-1; the D is unclear. The germline CDR1 and CDR2 sequences are WNHNN and SYGVQD (reference sequence). The CDR3 loop spans 15 amino acids. The CDR3 loop reads CASSGTKDSYNEQIF. CDR3 DNA sequence: TGCGCCAGCAGTGGGACGAAAGACTCCTACAATGAGCAGATCTTC.

This clonotype was observed at least ten times. The rearrangement joins TRBV6-6 to TRBJ2-7; D not certain. The V end was cut by 3 bases, the J end by 3 bases, with 6 bases between. CDR3 length: 12 residues. Germline V CDR1 and CDR2: MNHNY, SVGAGI (reference sequence). Here the CDR3 DNA reads TGTGCCAGCAGTTATAGGGACTACGAGCAGTACTTC. This encodes CASSYRDYEQYF.

This clonotype was detected a few times. The chain is built from TRBV10-3 and TRBJ2-7; the D is unclear. The CDR3 is 13 residues long. Per germline, CDR1 ENHRY and CDR2 SYGVKD. Trimming shortened V by 4 bases and J by 2 bases, and 9 bases separated the two germline ends. The CDR3 DNA is TGTGCCATCAGTGCGTCGGATACCTACGAGCAGTACTTC. As protein: CAISASDTYEQYF.

This clonotype has a count of ten or more. The gene calls are TRBV7-9 and TRBJ2-1, with D perhaps TRBD2 (6 bases). Trimming took 5 bases from V and 10 from J, leaving 15 bases between them. CDR1 and CDR2 from the germline V gene are SEHNR and FQNEAQ (reference sequence). The CDR3 is made up of 13 amino acids. The CDR3 sequence is CASSTGPGGEQFF. Here the CDR3 DNA reads TGTGCCAGCAGCACGGGTCCTGGAGGGGAGCAGTTCTTC.

This clonotype was recorded at least ten times. The chain joins TRBV13 to TRBJ1-1; D ambiguous. Germline CDR1 and CDR2: PRHDT and FYEKMQ (reference sequence). This CDR3 region has 13 residues. V lost 0 bases, J lost 5 bases, and 7 bases lay in between. The CDR3 reads CASSLGGSTEAFF. DNA for the CDR3: TGTGCCAGCAGCTTAGGAGGCAGTACTGAAGCTTTCTTT.

By sample share, this clonotype is medium-sized. CDR3 loop: CASSLSSGPTQYF. The CDR3 bases are TGTGCCAGCAGTTTGAGTTCCGGACCTACGCAGTATTTT. This chain joins TRBV12-3 or TRBV12-4 and TRBJ2-3, with D unresolved. The CDR3 length is 13 residues. The V end was cut by 3 bases, the J end by 8 bases, with 12 bases between.

This clonotype is medium-sized (0.01 to 0.1%) within its sample. The rearrangement joins TRBV25-1 to TRBJ2-2; D is unclear. The germline CDR1 and CDR2 sequences are MGHDK and SYGVNS. V was shortened by 3 bases and J by 6 bases, with 8 bases between the two germline ends. CDR3 size: 13 residues. DNA for the CDR3: TGTGCCAGCAGTGAGTTCCCGCCCGGGGAGCTGTTTTTT. Translating it yields CASSEFPPGELFF.

This clonotype is medium-sized. This chain joins TRBV4-3 and TRBJ2-1, with D perhaps being TRBD1 or TRBD2 (5 bases each). The CDR3 totals 12 residues. The V gene's germline CDR1 is LGHNA and CDR2 YSLEER. Deletions cut 1 base from V and 10 bases from J, with 8 bases between. In DNA form, the CDR3 reads TGCGCCAGCAGCCAAGGGGGGAGCGAGCAGTTCTTC. Its protein is CASSQGGSEQFF.